This TCR beta chain came from a study of blood T cell repertoires in COVID-19. Produced via immunoSEQ multiplex PCR; TCRdb's table is partial and in-frame only. The table lists roughly 33,000 clones, almost 90% of them singletons. V lost 6 bases and J lost 5, with 17 bases in between. The V gene's germline CDR1 is ENHRY and CDR2 SYGVKD. CDR3 length: 15 amino acids. Sequencing was carried out using peripheral blood. This chain connects TRBV10-3 to TRBJ2-1, with D possibly matching TRBD1 (6 bases). The sequence came from a human donor in a cohort sampled during active COVID-19. Here the CDR3 DNA reads TGTGCCATCAGGGACCCCGGGACACCACACAATGAGCAGTTCTTC. Translating it yields CAIRDPGTPHNEQFF.